The 25 T cell receptor beta chains presented below share a single source sample, sequenced in a study of shared clonotypes between healthy human individuals. Measured with immunoSEQ multiplex PCR; TCRdb has only the in-frame clones, and not every one. The repertoire has some 790,000 clones, 72% of them found once; the top ten carry over 1.5%. Sequencing used memory CD4+ T cells sorted from blood. This sample's subset: CD45RA-negative fraction. The receptors stem from a woman under 40 in good health.

The J gene is TRBJ2-2, the V gene TRBV5-4; TRBD2 matches 9 bases. This CDR3 spans 17 amino acids. Germline CDR1 reads SGHNT; CDR2 reads YYREEE (reference sequence). V shed 2 bases and J 5 bases; nucleotides not matched to a gene: 10. This chain's CDR3 is CASSFSGSSAWTGELFF. CDR3 DNA sequence: TGTGCCAGCAGCTTTAGCGGGAGTTCGGCCTGGACCGGGGAGCTGTTTTTT.

The rearrangement joins TRBV15 to TRBJ2-1; D may be TRBD2 (5 bases). V lost 2 bases to trimming and J lost 0 bases, with 11 bases between them. The germline gives CDR1 LNHNV, CDR2 YYDKDF (reference sequence). CDR3 length: 16 residues. CDR3 in amino acids: CATSRLGGHSYNEQFF. The DNA for the CDR3 is TGTGCCACCAGCAGATTGGGCGGGCACTCCTACAATGAGCAGTTCTTC.

V is TRBV6-1 and J is TRBJ2-4; 9 bases fit TRBD1. The CDR3 has 15 residues. Germline values: CDR1 MNHNS, CDR2 SASEGT. The junction had 10 bases not matched to a gene; V was cut back by 6 bases and J by 7 bases. CDR3 loop: CASRLRLGQGNIQYF. Here the CDR3 DNA reads TGTGCCAGCAGGCTCAGATTAGGACAGGGGAACATTCAGTACTTC.

About this clone itself: The same CDR3 also results from other DNA sequences found in this sample. V gene TRBV5-1 combines with J gene TRBJ2-3, with 7 bases fitting TRBD1. Germline V gene sequence: CDR1 SGHRS, CDR2 YFSETQ. With V trimmed by 3 bases and J by 5 bases, 6 bases remained unmatched. CDR3 length: 14 residues. CDR3 in DNA: TGCGCCAGCAGCTACGGGACAGTCGGAGATACGCAGTATTTT. This gives the protein CASSYGTVGDTQYF.

The genes are TRBV2 and TRBJ2-5; TRBD1 matches at 7 bases. Losses at the gene ends were 6 bases for V and 3 bases for J; bases not matched to a gene: 4. Per germline, CDR1 SNHLY and CDR2 FYNNEI. CDR3 length: 13 residues. The CDR3 bases are TGTGCCAGCAGAGCCGGGACAGAAGAGACCCAGTACTTC. Translation: CASRAGTEETQYF.

The chain is built from TRBV28 and TRBJ1-1; D not certain. CDR3 length equals 14 residues. Trimming shortened V by 8 bases and J by 1 base, and 14 bases separated the two germline ends. Germline lookup yields CDR1 MDHEN and CDR2 SYDVKM. In DNA form, the CDR3 reads TGTGCCAGCCTTCGGGCAGATAGGAACACTGAAGCTTTCTTT. It is translated as CASLRADRNTEAFF. The variable domain in full, completed from reference TRBV28 and TRBJ1-1, reads DVKVTQSSRYLVKRTGEKVFLECVQDMDHENMFWYRQDPGLGLRLIYFSYDVKMKEKGDIPEGYSVSREKKERFSLILESASTNQTSMYLCASLRADRNTEAFFGQGTRLTVV.

This clone was recorded once. The V call is TRBV28, the J call TRBJ1-1; 7 bases map to TRBD1. This CDR3 has 16 residues. Germline CDR1 reads MDHEN; CDR2 reads SYDVKM. The V gene end was trimmed by 6 bases and the J gene end by 4 bases; junction bases not matched to a gene: 14. CDR3 bases: TGTGCCAGCAGCTCGGCCCAGGGGGGGTTGAGCACTGAAGCTTTCTTT. Its translation is CASSSAQGGLSTEAFF.

The rearrangement joins TRBV10-3 to TRBJ2-2, with TRBD2 matching over 8 bases. Germline V gives CDR1 ENHRY, CDR2 SYGVKD. This CDR3 has 14 residues. Losses at the gene ends were 8 bases for V and 0 bases for J; bases not matched to a gene: 2. CDR3 DNA sequence: TGTGCCATCCGGGAGGGTACGAACACCGGGGAGCTGTTTTTT. Translating it yields CAIREGTNTGELFF.

The chain employs TRBV18 and TRBJ2-1; D possibly matches TRBD1 or TRBD2 (5 bases each). CDR1 is KGHSH and CDR2 is LQKENI in the germline V gene. This CDR3 has 12 amino acids. Trimming cost V 3 bases and J 14 bases, with 14 bases left between them. CDR3: CASSPDEGTKFF. CDR3 nucleotide sequence: TGTGCCAGCTCACCTGACGAGGGGACGAAGTTCTTC. The full variable domain, completed using reference TRBV18 and TRBJ2-1, is NAGVMQNPRHLVRRRGQEARLRCSPMKGHSHVYWYRQLPEEGLKFMVYLQKENIIDESGMPKERFSAEFPKEGPSILRIQQVVRGDSAAYFCASSPDEGTKFFGPGTRLTVL.

V usage is TRBV5-1 and J usage is TRBJ2-2; D may match TRBD1 or TRBD2 (5 bases each). Germline V gives CDR1 SGHRS, CDR2 YFSETQ. The CDR3 has 16 amino acids. Trimming shortened V by 2 bases and J by 2 bases, and 13 bases separated the two germline ends. The CDR3 DNA sequence: TGCGCCAGCAGCTTTGGGGACGTACGAAACACCGGGGAGCTGTTTTTT. It is translated as CASSFGDVRNTGELFF.

This clone was counted once. The V and J genes are TRBV29-1 and TRBJ2-5, with D hard to call. The end of the DNA is better explained by TRBJ2-7, so the J call may be wrong. Germline V gene sequence: CDR1 SQVTM, CDR2 ANQGSEA. The CDR3 consists of 14 residues. For the CDR3, the DNA is TGCAGCGTTGAAAAAGGTAGAAATCCCTACGAGCAGTACTTC. Protein product: CSVEKGRNPYEQYF.

The CDR3 nucleotides read TGTGCCAGCAGCGAGGGACTACCGACCTACAATGAGCAGTTCTTC. It specifies CASSEGLPTYNEQFF. The chain links TRBV5-4 to TRBJ2-1; 7 bases are shared with TRBD2. Unmatched junction bases numbered 6, after V lost 4 bases and J lost 2 bases. The CDR3 is 15 residues long. The germline CDR1 and CDR2 sequences are SGHNT and YYREEE (reference sequence).

This clone was observed a handful of times. V usage is TRBV7-3 and J usage is TRBJ2-1, with TRBD2 matching over 13 bases. Germline trimming cut 3 bases from V and 2 bases from J; bases unmatched to any gene: 4. This CDR3 contains 17 residues. Germline CDR1 reads SGHTA; CDR2 reads FQGTGA. The CDR3 nucleotides are TGTGCCAGCAGCTTGATGGGACTAGCGGGAACCTACAATGAGCAGTTCTTC. It yields the protein CASSLMGLAGTYNEQFF.

The chain carries TRBV2 and TRBJ2-1; 7 nucleotides agree with TRBD2. Germline V gene lookup returns CDR1 SNHLY and CDR2 FYNNEI. This CDR3 is built from 14 residues. Trimming cost V 5 bases and J 2 bases; bases outside gene matches: 3. The CDR3 region is CASSSGNPYNEQFF. In nucleotides, the CDR3 is TGTGCCAGCAGTAGCGGGAACCCCTACAATGAGCAGTTCTTC.

The chain is built from TRBV27 and TRBJ2-7, with D perhaps matching TRBD1 or TRBD2 (5 bases each). CDR3 size: 17 residues. CDR1 is MNHEY, CDR2 SMNVEV, per germline (reference sequence). V lost 0 bases to trimming and J lost 0 bases, with 15 bases between them. The CDR3 here is CASSLSRPMRGSYEQYF. The CDR3 region has the DNA TGTGCCAGCAGTTTATCCCGACCTATGAGGGGCTCCTACGAGCAGTACTTC.

The chain employs TRBV5-4 and TRBJ2-5; 7 nucleotides line up with TRBD1. The CDR3 length is 16 residues. Per the germline V gene, CDR1 is SGHNT and CDR2 is YYREEE (reference sequence). J lost 5 bases, V lost 5 bases, and 15 bases had no gene match. CDR3 nucleotides: TGTGCCAGCAGTGCCCCCGCAGGGGGTACAGGGGAGACCCAGTACTTC. Residues: CASSAPAGGTGETQYF.

The chain combines TRBV4-1 with TRBJ2-7, with 12 nucleotides matching TRBD1. The CDR3 is 15 amino acids. Unmatched junction bases numbered 5, after V lost 1 base and J lost 7 bases. Germline V lookup: CDR1 MGHRA, CDR2 YSYEKL. The CDR3 DNA follows: TGCGCCAGCAGCCAAGTGGGACAGGGGGCAGTTGAGCAGTACTTC. It is translated as CASSQVGQGAVEQYF.

As concerns this clone: This specimen includes other DNA sequences encoding the same CDR3. This chain joins TRBV5-1 and TRBJ2-2, with no clear D. Looked up from germline, CDR1 is SGHRS and CDR2 is YFSETQ. The ends were cut back, 0 bases at V and 3 bases at J, with 3 bases in the middle. The CDR3 is 13 amino acids. The CDR3 here is CASSLVDTGELFF. DNA for the CDR3: TGCGCCAGCAGCTTGGTGGACACCGGGGAGCTGTTTTTT. The full variable domain, its missing parts supplied by reference TRBV5-1 and TRBJ2-2, is KAGVTQTPRYLIKTRGQQVTLSCSPISGHRSVSWYQQTPGQGLQFLFEYFSETQRNKGNFPGRFSGRQFSNSRSEMNVSTLELGDSALYLCASSLVDTGELFFGEGSRLTVL.

This rearrangement joins TRBV9 to TRBJ2-2; a possible D gene is TRBD2 (5 bases). This CDR3 has 17 amino acids. From germline, CDR1 is SGDLS and CDR2 YYNGEE. The germline V and J ends were trimmed by 3 bases and 6 bases, with 21 bases remaining between them. The DNA for the CDR3 is TGTGCCAGCAGCGAAGCCCCGCGGGTGGAAAAGGCCGGGGAGCTGTTTTTT. Translating gives CASSEAPRVEKAGELFF.

This clone was seen many times. The rearrangement links TRBV5-1 to TRBJ1-1; 9 positions agree with TRBD1. Germline V gene sequence: CDR1 SGHRS, CDR2 YFSETQ. The CDR3 has 14 amino acids. Trimming cost V 0 bases and J 5 bases; bases outside gene matches: 2. Written as DNA, the CDR3 is TGCGCCAGCAGCTTGGGGGACAGGGCTACTGAAGCTTTCTTT. Residues: CASSLGDRATEAFF.

The chain combines TRBV6-6 with TRBJ1-5; D not certain. CDR1 and CDR2 (germline): MNHNY, SVGAGI (reference sequence). The CDR3 has 14 residues. V lost 6 bases to trimming and J lost 0 bases, with 9 bases between them. The CDR3 reads CASSLEGSNQPQHF. The CDR3 DNA reads as TGTGCCAGCAGCCTGGAGGGTAGCAATCAGCCCCAGCATTTT.

The chain carries TRBV7-8 and TRBJ2-7, with D maybe TRBD1 (7 bases). CDR3 size: 16 residues. The ends were cut back, 6 bases at V and 0 bases at J, with 18 bases in the middle. Germline CDR1 is SGHVS and CDR2 is FQNEAQ. In nucleotides, the CDR3 is TGTGCCAGCAGACCAGAGGGGGCCGGGAGCTCCTACGAGCAGTACTTC. Protein: CASRPEGAGSSYEQYF.

The rearrangement uses TRBV2 and TRBJ2-2, with D possibly TRBD1 on 6 matching bases. Trimming shortened V by 6 bases and J by 0 bases, and 11 bases separated the two germline ends. CDR3 length: 15 amino acids. Per the germline V gene, CDR1 is SNHLY and CDR2 is FYNNEI. CDR3 nucleotide sequence: TGTGCCAGCAGGTGGGACAACTCGAACACCGGGGAGCTGTTTTTT. It encodes CASRWDNSNTGELFF.

The chain links TRBV19 to TRBJ2-5; no definite D call. This CDR3 has 13 amino acids. The germline CDR1 and CDR2 sequences are LNHDA and SQIVND (reference sequence). V lost 7 bases to trimming and J lost 5 bases, with 14 bases between them. The CDR3 reads CASKVTVGETQYF. The CDR3 DNA reads as TGTGCCAGTAAGGTGACCGTGGGGGAGACCCAGTACTTC.

The chain employs TRBV5-4 and TRBJ2-6; D may be TRBD1 or TRBD2 (6 bases each). CDR1 and CDR2 from the germline V gene are SGHNT and YYREEE (reference sequence). The CDR3 runs to 15 residues. V lost 4 bases and J lost 2, with 10 bases in between. The CDR3 DNA reads TGTGCCAGCAGCCCGAGGGGGGCTGGGGCCAACGTCCTGACTTTC. Amino acids: CASSPRGAGANVLTF.